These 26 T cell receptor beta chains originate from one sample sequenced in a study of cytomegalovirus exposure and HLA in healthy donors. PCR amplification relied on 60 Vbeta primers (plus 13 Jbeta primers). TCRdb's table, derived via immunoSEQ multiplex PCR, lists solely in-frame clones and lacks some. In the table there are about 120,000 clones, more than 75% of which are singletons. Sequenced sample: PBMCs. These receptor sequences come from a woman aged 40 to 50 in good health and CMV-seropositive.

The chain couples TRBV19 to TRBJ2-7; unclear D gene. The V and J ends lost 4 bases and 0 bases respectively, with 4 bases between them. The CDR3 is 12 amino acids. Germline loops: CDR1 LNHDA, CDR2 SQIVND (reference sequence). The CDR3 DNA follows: TGTGCCAGTAGTAACAGCTCCTACGAGCAGTACTTC. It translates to CASSNSSYEQYF.

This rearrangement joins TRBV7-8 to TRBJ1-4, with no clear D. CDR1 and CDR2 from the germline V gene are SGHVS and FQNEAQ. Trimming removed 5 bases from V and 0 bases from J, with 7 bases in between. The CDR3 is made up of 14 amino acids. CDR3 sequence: CASSAQATNEKLFF. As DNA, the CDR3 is TGTGCCAGCAGCGCGCAAGCAACTAATGAAAAACTGTTTTTT.

The CDR3 DNA is TGTGCCATCAGTGAGTCGGGTAGGGGGTCACCCCTCCACTTT. It encodes CAISESGRGSPLHF. V usage is TRBV10-3 and J usage is TRBJ1-6; D is possibly TRBD1 (6 bases). Germline CDR1 and CDR2: ENHRY and SYGVKD. V lost 0 bases and J lost 10, with 10 bases in between. The CDR3 totals 14 residues.

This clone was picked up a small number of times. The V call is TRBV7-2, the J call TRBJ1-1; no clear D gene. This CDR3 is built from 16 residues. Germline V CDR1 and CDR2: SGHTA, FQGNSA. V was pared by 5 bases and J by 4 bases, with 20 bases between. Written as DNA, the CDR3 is TGTGCCAGCAGCAACCGTCCGGGTGCCGGGAGCACTGAAGCTTTCTTT. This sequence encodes CASSNRPGAGSTEAFF.

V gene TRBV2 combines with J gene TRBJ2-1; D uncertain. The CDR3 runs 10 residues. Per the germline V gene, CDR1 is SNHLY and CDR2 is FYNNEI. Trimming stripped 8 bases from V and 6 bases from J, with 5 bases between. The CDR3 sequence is CASRFNEQFF. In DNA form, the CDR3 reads TGTGCCAGCCGGTTCAATGAGCAGTTCTTC.

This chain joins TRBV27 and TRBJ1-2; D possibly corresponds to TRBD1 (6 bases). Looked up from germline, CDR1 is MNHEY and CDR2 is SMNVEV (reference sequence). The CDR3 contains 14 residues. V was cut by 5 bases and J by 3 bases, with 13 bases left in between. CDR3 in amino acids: CASSQTGSHYGYTF. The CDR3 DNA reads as TGTGCCAGCAGTCAGACAGGTTCCCACTATGGCTACACCTTC.

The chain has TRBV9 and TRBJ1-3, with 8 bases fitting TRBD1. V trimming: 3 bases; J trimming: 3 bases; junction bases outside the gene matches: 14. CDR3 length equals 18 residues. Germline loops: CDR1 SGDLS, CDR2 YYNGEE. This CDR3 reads CASSARDYAGGGGNTIYF. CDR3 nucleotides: TGTGCCAGCAGCGCCCGGGACTATGCAGGGGGCGGTGGAAACACCATATATTTT.

CDR3 amino acids: CASSLVGQKGGYTF. The CDR3 region has the DNA TGTGCCAGCAGCTTGGTAGGACAGAAGGGGGGCTACACCTTC. The J gene is TRBJ1-2, the V gene TRBV5-5, with D perhaps TRBD1 (6 bases). Germline V gene data show CDR1 as SGHKS and CDR2 as YYEKEE (reference sequence). The CDR3 length is 14 residues. V was shortened by 0 bases and J by 8 bases, with 14 bases between the two germline ends.

This chain's CDR3 is CASSVLENYGYTF. For the CDR3, the DNA is TGTGCCAGCAGCGTATTAGAAAACTATGGCTACACCTTC. The genes are TRBV9 and TRBJ1-2; D ambiguous. The CDR3 has 13 residues. From germline, CDR1 is SGDLS and CDR2 YYNGEE. Deletions cut 1 base from V and 2 bases from J, with 6 bases between.

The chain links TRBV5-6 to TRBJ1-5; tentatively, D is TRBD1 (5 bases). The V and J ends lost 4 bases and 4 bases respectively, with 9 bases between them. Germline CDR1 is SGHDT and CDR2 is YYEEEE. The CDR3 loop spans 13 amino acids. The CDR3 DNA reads TGTGCCAGCAGCGGAAAGGGGAATCAGCCCCAGCATTTT. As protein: CASSGKGNQPQHF.

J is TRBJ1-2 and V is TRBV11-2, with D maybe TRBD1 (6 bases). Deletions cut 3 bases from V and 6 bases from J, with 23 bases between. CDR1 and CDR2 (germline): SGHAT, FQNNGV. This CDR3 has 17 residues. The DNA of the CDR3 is TGTGCCAGCAGCTTGTTTAGGGTGGGGGCCAAGCGTGATGGCTACACCTTC. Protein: CASSLFRVGAKRDGYTF.

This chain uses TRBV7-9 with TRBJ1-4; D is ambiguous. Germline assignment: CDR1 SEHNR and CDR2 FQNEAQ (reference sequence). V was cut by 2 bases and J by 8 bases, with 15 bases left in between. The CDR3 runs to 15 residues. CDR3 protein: CASSLNEGSTEKLFF. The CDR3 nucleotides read TGTGCCAGCAGCTTAAACGAGGGTAGTACCGAAAAACTGTTTTTT.

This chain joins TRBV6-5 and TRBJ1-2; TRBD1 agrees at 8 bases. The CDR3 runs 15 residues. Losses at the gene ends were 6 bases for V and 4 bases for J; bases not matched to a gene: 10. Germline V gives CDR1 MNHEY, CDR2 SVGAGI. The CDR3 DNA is TGTGCCAGCAGGAGAAGCGGACAGGGAGGCTATGGCTACACCTTC. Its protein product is CASRRSGQGGYGYTF.

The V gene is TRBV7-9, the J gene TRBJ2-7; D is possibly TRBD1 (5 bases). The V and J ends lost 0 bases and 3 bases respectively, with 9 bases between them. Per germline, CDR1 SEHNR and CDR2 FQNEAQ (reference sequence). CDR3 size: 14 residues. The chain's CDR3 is CASSLAHRYYEQYF. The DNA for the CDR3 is TGTGCCAGCAGCTTAGCCCACAGGTACTACGAGCAGTACTTC.

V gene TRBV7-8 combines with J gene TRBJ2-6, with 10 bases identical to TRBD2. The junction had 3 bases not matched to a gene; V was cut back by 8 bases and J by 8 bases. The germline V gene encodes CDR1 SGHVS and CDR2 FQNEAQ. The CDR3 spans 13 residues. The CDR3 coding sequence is TGTGCCAGCTCTAGCGGGGGACCCAACGTCCTGACTTTC. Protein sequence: CASSSGGPNVLTF.

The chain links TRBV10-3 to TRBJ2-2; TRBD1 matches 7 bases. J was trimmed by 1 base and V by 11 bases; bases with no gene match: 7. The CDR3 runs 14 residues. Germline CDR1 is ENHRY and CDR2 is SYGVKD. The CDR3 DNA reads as TGTGCCTCAGTGGGACAGCTGAACACCGGGGAGCTGTTTTTT. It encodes CASVGQLNTGELFF.

The CDR3 protein is CASGLQATNVAFF. CDR3 nucleotides: TGTGCTAGTGGTTTGCAGGCGACTAATGTAGCTTTCTTT. The chain carries TRBV12-5 and TRBJ1-1; no clear D gene. The germline V and J ends were trimmed by 2 bases and 10 bases, with 14 bases remaining between them. Germline-derived CDR1 and CDR2 are LGHNT and FRNRAP. This CDR3 is 13 amino acids long.

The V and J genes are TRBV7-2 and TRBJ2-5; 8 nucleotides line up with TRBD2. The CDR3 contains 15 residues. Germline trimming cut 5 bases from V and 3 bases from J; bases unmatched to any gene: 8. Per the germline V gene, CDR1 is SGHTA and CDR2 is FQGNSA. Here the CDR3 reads CASSKISGGKETQYF. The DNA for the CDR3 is TGTGCCAGCAGCAAAATCTCGGGGGGGAAAGAGACCCAGTACTTC.

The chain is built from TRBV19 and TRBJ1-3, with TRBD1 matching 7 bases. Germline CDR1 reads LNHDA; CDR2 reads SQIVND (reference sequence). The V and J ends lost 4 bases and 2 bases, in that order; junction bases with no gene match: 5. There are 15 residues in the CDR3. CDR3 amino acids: CASSRNRGTGNTIYF. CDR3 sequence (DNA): TGTGCCAGTAGTAGAAACAGGGGCACTGGAAACACCATATATTTT. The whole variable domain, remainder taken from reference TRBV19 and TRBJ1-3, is DGGITQSPKYLFRKEGQNVTLSCEQNLNHDAMYWYRQDPGQGLRLIYYSQIVNDFQKGDIAEGYSVSREKKESFPLTVTSAQKNPTAFYLCASSRNRGTGNTIYFGEGSWLTVV.

The CDR3 nucleotides read TGTGCCAGCATCGGACAGGGTGTAGGGCAGTACTTC. It translates to CASIGQGVGQYF. J is TRBJ2-7 and V is TRBV2; 8 nucleotides align to TRBD1. Germline V lookup: CDR1 SNHLY, CDR2 FYNNEI. Trimming cost V 7 bases and J 9 bases; bases outside gene matches: 8. The CDR3 runs to 12 residues.

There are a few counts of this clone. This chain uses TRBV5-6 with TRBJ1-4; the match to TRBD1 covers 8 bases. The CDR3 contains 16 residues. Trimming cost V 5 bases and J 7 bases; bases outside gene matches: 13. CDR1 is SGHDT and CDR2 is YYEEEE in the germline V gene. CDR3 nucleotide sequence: TGTGCCAGCAGTCCCGACAGGGGTAGGCGCGGTGAAAAACTGTTTTTT. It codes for CASSPDRGRRGEKLFF.

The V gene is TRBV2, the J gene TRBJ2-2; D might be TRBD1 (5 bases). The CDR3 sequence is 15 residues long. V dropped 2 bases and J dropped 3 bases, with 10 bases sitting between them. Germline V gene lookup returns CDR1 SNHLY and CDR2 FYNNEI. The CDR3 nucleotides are TGTGCCAGCAGTGAAATCAGGGCTGACACCGGGGAGCTGTTTTTT. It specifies CASSEIRADTGELFF.

The CDR3 DNA is TGTGCCAGCAGTGCCGACAGCCCCGCAGATACGCAGTATTTT. As protein: CASSADSPADTQYF. The rearrangement uses TRBV6-5 and TRBJ2-3; possibly TRBD1 for D (5 bases). The CDR3 runs 14 residues. Germline lookup yields CDR1 MNHEY and CDR2 SVGAGI. Trimming pared 5 bases from V and 4 bases from J, leaving 13 bases between.

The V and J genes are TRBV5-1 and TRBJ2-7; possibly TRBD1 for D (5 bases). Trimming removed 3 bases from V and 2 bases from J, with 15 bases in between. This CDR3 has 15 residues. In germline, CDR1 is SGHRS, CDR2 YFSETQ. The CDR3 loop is CASSWALDSTYEQYF. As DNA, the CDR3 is TGCGCCAGCAGCTGGGCTCTCGACAGCACCTACGAGCAGTACTTC. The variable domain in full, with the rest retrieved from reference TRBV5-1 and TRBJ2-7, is KAGVTQTPRYLIKTRGQQVTLSCSPISGHRSVSWYQQTPGQGLQFLFEYFSETQRNKGNFPGRFSGRQFSNSRSEMNVSTLELGDSALYLCASSWALDSTYEQYFGPGTRLTVT.

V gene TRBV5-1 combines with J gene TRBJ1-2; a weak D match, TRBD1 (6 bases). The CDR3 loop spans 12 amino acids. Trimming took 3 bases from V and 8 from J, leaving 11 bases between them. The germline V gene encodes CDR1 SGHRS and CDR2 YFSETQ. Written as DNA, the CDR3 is TGCGCCAGCAGCTATGGAAGGGGGGGCTACACCTTC. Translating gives CASSYGRGGYTF.

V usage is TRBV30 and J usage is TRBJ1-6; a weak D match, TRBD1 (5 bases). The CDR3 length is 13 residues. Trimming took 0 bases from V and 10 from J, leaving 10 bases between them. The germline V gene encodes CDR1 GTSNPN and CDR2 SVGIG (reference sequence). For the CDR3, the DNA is TGTGCCTGGAGTGTCGGGGGGGGGTCACCCCTCCACTTT. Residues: CAWSVGGGSPLHF.